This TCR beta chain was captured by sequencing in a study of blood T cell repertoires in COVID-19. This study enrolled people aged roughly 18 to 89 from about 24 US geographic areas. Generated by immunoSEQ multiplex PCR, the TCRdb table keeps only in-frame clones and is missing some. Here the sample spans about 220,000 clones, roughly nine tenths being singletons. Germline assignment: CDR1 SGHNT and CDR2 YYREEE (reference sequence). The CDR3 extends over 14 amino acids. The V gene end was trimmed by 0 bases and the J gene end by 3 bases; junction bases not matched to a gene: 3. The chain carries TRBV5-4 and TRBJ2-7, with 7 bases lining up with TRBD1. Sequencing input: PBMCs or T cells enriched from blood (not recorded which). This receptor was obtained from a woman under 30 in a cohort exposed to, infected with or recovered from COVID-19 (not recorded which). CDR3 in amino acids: CASSLVDRFYEQYF. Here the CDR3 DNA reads TGTGCCAGCAGCTTGGTGGACAGGTTCTACGAGCAGTACTTC.